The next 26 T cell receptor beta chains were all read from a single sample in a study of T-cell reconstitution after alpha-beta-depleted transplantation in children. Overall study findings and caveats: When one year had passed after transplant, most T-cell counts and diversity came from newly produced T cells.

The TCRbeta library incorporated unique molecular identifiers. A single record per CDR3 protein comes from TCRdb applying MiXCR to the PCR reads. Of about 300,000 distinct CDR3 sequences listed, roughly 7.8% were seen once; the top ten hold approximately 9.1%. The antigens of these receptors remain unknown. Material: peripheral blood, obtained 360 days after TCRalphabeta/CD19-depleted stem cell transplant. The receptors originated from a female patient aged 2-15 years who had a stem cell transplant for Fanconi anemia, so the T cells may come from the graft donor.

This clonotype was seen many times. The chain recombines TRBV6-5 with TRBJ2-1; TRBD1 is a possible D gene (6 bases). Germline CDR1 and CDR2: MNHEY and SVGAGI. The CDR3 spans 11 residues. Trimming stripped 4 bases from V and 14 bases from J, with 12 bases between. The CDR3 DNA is TGTGCCAGCAGTTTCGGGACATTGGAGTTCTTC. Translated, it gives CASSFGTLEFF.

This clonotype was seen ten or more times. The CDR3 is CASSQEKWGGSGELFF. CDR3 DNA sequence: TGTGCCAGCAGCCAAGAAAAGTGGGGGGGATCCGGGGAGCTGTTTTTT. V and J are TRBV4-2 and TRBJ2-2; 7 bases line up with TRBD2. CDR3 length: 16 residues. CDR1 is LGHNA and CDR2 is YNFKEQ in the germline V gene. V lost 0 bases to trimming and J lost 6 bases; unmatched junction nucleotides: 7.

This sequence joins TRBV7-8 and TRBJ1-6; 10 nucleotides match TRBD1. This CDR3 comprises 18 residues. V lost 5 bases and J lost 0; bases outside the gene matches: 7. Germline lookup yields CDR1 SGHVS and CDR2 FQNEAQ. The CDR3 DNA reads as TGTGCCAGCAGCCCAGGACGACAGGGGGCCTCCTATAATTCACCCCTCCACTTT. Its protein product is CASSPGRQGASYNSPLHF.

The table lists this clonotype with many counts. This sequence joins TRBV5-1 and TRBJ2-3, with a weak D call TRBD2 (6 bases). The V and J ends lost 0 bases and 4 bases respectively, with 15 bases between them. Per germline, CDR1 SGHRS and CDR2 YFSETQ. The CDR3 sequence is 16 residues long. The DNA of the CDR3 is TGCGCCAGCAGCTTGGAAAAGTTACTAGCACCAGATACGCAGTATTTT. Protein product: CASSLEKLLAPDTQYF.

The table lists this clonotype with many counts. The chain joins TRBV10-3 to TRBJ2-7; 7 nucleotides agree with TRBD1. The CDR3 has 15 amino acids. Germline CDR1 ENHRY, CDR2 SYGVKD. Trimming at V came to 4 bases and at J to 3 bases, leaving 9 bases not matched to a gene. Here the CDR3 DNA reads TGTGCCATCAGTGCCCCGGGACAGAGATACTACGAGCAGTACTTC. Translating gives CAISAPGQRYYEQYF.

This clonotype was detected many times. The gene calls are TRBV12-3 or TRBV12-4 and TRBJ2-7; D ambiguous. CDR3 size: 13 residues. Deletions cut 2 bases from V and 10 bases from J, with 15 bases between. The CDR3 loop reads CASSLRHSAQQYF. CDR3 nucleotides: TGTGCCAGCAGTTTAAGGCACAGCGCTCAACAGTACTTC.

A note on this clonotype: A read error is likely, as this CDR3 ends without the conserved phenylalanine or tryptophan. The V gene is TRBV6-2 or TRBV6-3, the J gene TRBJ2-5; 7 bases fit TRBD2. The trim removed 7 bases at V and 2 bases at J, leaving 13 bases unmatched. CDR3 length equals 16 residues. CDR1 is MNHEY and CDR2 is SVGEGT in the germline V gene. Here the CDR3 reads CASIKNRDYGQETQYV. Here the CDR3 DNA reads TGTGCCAGCATAAAAAACCGGGACTACGGGCAAGAGACCCAGTACGTC.

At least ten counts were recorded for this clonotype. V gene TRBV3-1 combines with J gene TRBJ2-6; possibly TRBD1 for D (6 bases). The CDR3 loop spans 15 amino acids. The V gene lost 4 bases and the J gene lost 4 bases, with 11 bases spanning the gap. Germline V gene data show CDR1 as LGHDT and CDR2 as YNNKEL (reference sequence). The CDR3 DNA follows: TGTGCCAGCAGCCGAACAGGGACCGGGGCCAACGTCCTGACTTTC. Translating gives CASSRTGTGANVLTF.

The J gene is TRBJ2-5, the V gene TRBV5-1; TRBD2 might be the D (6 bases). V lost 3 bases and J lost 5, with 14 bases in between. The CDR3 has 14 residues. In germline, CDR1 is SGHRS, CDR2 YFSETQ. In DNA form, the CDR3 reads TGCGCCAGCAGCTCCCTGGGGGGATCGGAGACCCAGTACTTC. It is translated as CASSSLGGSETQYF.

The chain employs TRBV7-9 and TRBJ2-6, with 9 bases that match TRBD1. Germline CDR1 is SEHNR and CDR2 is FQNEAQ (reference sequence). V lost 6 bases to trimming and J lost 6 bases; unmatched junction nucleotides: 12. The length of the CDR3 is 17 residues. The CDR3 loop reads CASRMGTGRSEANVLTF. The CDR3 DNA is TGTGCCAGCAGAATGGGGACAGGGCGATCGGAGGCCAACGTCCTGACTTTC.

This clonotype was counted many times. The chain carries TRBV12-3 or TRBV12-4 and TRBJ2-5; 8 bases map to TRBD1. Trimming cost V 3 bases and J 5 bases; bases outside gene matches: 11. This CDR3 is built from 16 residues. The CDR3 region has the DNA TGTGCCAGCAGTTTCGGGCCGACAGGGGATTCTGAGACCCAGTACTTC. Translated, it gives CASSFGPTGDSETQYF.

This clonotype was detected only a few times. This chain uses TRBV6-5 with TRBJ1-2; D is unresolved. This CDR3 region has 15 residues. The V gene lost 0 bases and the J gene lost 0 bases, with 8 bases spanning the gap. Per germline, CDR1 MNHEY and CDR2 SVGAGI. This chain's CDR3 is CASSYSGLTNYGYTF. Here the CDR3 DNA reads TGTGCCAGCAGTTACTCCGGCTTAACTAACTATGGCTACACCTTC.

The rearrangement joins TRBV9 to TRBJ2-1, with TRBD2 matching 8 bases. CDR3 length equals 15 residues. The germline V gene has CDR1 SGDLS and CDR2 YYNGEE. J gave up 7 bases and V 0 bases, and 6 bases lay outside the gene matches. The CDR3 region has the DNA TGTGCCAGCAGCGTAGGACGGGGGGGGCGGAATGAGCAGTTCTTC. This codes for CASSVGRGGRNEQFF.

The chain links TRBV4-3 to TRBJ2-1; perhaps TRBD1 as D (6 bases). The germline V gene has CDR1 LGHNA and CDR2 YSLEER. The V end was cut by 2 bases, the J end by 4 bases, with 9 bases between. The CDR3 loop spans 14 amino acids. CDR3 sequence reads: CASSQLRGYNEQFF. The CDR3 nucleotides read TGCGCCAGCAGCCAACTCAGGGGATACAATGAGCAGTTCTTC.

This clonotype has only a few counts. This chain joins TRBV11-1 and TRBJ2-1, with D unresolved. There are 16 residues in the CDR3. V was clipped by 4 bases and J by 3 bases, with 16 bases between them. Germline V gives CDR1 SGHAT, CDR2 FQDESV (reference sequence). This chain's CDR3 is CASSSPAGELYNEQFF. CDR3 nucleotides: TGTGCCAGCAGCTCCCCAGCAGGCGAACTCTACAATGAGCAGTTCTTC. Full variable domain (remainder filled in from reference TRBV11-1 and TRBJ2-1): EAEVAQSPRYKITEKSQAVAFWCDPISGHATLYWYRQILGQGPELLVQFQDESVVDDSQLPKDRFSAERLKGVDSTLKIQPAELGDSAMYLCASSSPAGELYNEQFFGPGTRLTVL.

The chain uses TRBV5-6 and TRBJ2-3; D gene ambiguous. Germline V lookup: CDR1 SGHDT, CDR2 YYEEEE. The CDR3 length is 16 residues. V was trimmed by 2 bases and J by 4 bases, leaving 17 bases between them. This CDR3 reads CASSLQTGPAPDTQYF. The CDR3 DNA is TGTGCCAGCAGCTTACAAACTGGACCGGCCCCAGATACGCAGTATTTT.

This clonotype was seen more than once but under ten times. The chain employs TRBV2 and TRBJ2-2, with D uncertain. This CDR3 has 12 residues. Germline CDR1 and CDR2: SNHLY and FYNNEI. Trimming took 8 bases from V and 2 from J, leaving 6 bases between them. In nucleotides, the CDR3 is TGTGCCAGCTTGCGAAACACCGGGGAGCTGTTTTTT. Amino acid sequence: CASLRNTGELFF.

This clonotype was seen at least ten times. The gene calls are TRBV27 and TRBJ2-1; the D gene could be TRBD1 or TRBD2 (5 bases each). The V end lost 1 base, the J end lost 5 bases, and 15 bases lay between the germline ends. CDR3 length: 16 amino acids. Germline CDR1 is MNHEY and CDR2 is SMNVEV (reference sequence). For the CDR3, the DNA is TGTGCCAGCAGTTTATTCTTGGGACCCTATGACAATGAGCAGTTCTTC. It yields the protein CASSLFLGPYDNEQFF.

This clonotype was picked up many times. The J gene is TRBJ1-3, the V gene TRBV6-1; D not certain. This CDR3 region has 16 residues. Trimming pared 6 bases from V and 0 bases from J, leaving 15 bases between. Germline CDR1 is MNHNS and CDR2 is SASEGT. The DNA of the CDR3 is TGTGCCAGCAGCCGCACTCAGGTCCTCTCTGGAAACACCATATATTTT. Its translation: CASSRTQVLSGNTIYF.

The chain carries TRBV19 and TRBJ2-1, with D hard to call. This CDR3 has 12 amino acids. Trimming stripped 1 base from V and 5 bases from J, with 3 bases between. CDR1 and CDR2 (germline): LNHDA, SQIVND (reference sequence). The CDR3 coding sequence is TGTGCCAGTAGTATAGGGCACAATGAGCAGTTCTTC. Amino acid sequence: CASSIGHNEQFF.

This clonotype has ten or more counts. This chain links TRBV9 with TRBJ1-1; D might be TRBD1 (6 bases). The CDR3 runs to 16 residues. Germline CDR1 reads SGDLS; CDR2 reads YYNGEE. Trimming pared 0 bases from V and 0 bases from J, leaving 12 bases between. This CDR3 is CASSVVQGNMNTEAFF. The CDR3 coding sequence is TGTGCCAGCAGCGTAGTACAGGGCAACATGAACACTGAAGCTTTCTTT.

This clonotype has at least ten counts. The CDR3 nucleotides are TGTGCCAGCAGTTTACGGCCAGGGGTTATGTTAGTTGATCAGTTCTTC. This translates into CASSLRPGVMLVDQFF. This chain uses TRBV12-3 or TRBV12-4 with TRBJ2-1, with TRBD1 as a possible D gene (6 bases). CDR3 length equals 16 residues. V shed 2 bases and J shed 13 bases, with 24 bases lying between them.

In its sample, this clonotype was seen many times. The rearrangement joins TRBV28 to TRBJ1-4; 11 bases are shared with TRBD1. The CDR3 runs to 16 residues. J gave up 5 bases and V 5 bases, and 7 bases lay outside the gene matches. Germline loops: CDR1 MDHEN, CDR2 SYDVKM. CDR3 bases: TGTGCCAGCAGTCCGGACAGGGGGCAAACCAATGAAAAACTGTTTTTT. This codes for CASSPDRGQTNEKLFF.

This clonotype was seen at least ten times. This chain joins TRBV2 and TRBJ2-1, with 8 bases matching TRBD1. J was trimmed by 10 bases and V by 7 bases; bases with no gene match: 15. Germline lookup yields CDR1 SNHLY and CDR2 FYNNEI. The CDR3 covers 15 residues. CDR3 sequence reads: CASTSPIPTGGEQFF. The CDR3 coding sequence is TGTGCCAGCACCTCCCCAATACCTACAGGGGGGGAGCAGTTCTTC.

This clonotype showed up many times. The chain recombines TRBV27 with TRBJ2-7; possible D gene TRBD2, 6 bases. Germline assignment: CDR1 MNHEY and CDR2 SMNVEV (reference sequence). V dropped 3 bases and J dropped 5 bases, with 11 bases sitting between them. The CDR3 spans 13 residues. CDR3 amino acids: CASSLRDDNEQYV. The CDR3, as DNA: TGTGCCAGCAGTTTGCGGGACGATAACGAGCAGTACGTC.

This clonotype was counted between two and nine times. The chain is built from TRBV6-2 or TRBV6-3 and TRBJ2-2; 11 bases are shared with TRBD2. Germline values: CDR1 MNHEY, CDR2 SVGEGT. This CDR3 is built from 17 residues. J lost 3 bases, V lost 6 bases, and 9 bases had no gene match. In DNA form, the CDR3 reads TGTGCCAGCAGCAACGTAGCGGGGGGGCCTCACACCGGGGAGCTGTTTTTT. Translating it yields CASSNVAGGPHTGELFF.